One sample yielded the 8 T cell receptor beta chains listed below, sequenced in a study of blood T cell repertoires in COVID-19. TCRdb keeps only in-frame clones here, not all; method: immunoSEQ multiplex PCR. The sample carries 95,000 to 110,000 clones, more than 70% recorded once. Sequenced material: peripheral blood. The receptors were gathered from a man aged 50 to 60 with active or convalescent COVID-19.

The sample holds a few counts of this clone. V and J are TRBV6-4 and TRBJ2-3; D may be TRBD1 (5 bases). CDR1 and CDR2 (germline): MRHNA, SNTAGT. The CDR3 covers 14 residues. With 4 bases removed from V and 4 bases from J, the gap between germline ends came to 12 bases. The CDR3 DNA sequence: TGTGCCAGCAGTGTAGGGGCTGACGCAGATACGCAGTATTTT. Encoded protein: CASSVGADADTQYF.

The CDR3: CASSMVGLVTTEAFF. The CDR3 DNA is TGTGCCAGTAGTATGGTTGGACTCGTAACAACTGAAGCTTTCTTT. The chain uses TRBV19 and TRBJ1-1; D not certain. The CDR3 runs to 15 residues. V gave up 3 bases and J gave up 5 bases, with 16 bases separating them. From germline, CDR1 is LNHDA and CDR2 SQIVND (reference sequence).

The V call is TRBV9, the J call TRBJ1-1; no reliable D call. Germline assignment: CDR1 SGDLS and CDR2 YYNGEE. The CDR3 totals 13 residues. Trimming removed 5 bases at V and 3 bases at J, with 11 bases between. CDR3 DNA sequence: TGTGCCAGCAGTGCGGGAGATTACACTGAAGCTTTCTTT. Translated: CASSAGDYTEAFF.

V and J are TRBV5-1 and TRBJ2-1, with a weak D call TRBD2 (5 bases). The CDR3 sequence is 14 residues long. The germline gives CDR1 SGHRS, CDR2 YFSETQ. Trimming stripped 0 bases from V and 9 bases from J, with 13 bases between. The CDR3 is CASSLGPGLFEQFF. In DNA form, the CDR3 reads TGCGCCAGCAGCTTGGGGCCGGGATTATTTGAGCAGTTCTTC.

The chain carries TRBV19 and TRBJ2-1; 7 bases line up with TRBD1. The ends lost 6 bases at V and 7 bases at J; junction bases unmatched: 9. Germline V lookup: CDR1 LNHDA, CDR2 SQIVND (reference sequence). CDR3 size: 14 residues. The CDR3 sequence: CASRQTGKVNEQFF. CDR3 bases: TGTGCCAGTAGACAGACAGGGAAGGTAAATGAGCAGTTCTTC.

The chain links TRBV7-2 to TRBJ2-7; 9 bases map to TRBD2. The germline V gene has CDR1 SGHTA and CDR2 FQGNSA. The CDR3 spans 17 residues. Unmatched junction bases numbered 18, after V lost 5 bases and J lost 7 bases. This chain's CDR3 is CASSASNSGSSRGEQYF. The CDR3 nucleotides read TGTGCCAGCAGCGCATCCAATAGCGGGAGCTCCCGGGGGGAGCAGTACTTC.

The chain links TRBV5-1 to TRBJ2-5; D is possibly TRBD1 (5 bases). The V end was cut by 3 bases, the J end by 5 bases, with 14 bases between. CDR1 SGHRS and CDR2 YFSETQ come from the germline V gene. The CDR3 loop spans 14 amino acids. For the CDR3, the DNA is TGCGCCAGCAGCTCAGGGCAGGGTGGGGAGACCCAGTACTTC. The encoded protein is CASSSGQGGETQYF.

V is TRBV28 and J is TRBJ2-7; 7 positions match TRBD1. The CDR3 has 13 amino acids. Germline V lookup: CDR1 MDHEN, CDR2 SYDVKM. J was trimmed by 0 bases and V by 5 bases; bases with no gene match: 1. The CDR3 region has the DNA TGTGCCAGCAGTGGGACAGTCTCCTACGAGCAGTACTTC. This gives the protein CASSGTVSYEQYF. The complete variable domain, with remaining parts taken from reference TRBV28 and TRBJ2-7, reads DVKVTQSSRYLVKRTGEKVFLECVQDMDHENMFWYRQDPGLGLRLIYFSYDVKMKEKGDIPEGYSVSREKKERFSLILESASTNQTSMYLCASSGTVSYEQYFGPGTRLTVT.